This T cell receptor (beta chain) was recovered during a study of blood T cell repertoires in COVID-19. Germline values: CDR1 SQVTM, CDR2 ANQGSEA. The CDR3 runs to 10 residues. V lost 4 bases, J lost 7 bases, and 7 bases lay in between. Source study methods: Estimated nucleated cell counts came from reference gene primer amplification. The method was immunoSEQ multiplex PCR; TCRdb's version includes in-frame clones alone and lacks a portion of them. V and J calls and clone size come straight from that table; D and trimming were deduced from the DNA. The sample lists 150,000 to 200,000 clones, 88% occurring once.

The sample comprised peripheral blood. V gene TRBV29-1 combines with J gene TRBJ1-1; unclear D gene. This receptor was taken from a human donor in a cohort sampled during active COVID-19. The CDR3 DNA follows: TGCAGCGTTGCACAGCATGAAGCTTTCTTT. Its protein product is CSVAQHEAFF.